The 7 T cell receptor beta chains reported below all come from one sample, sequenced in a study of blood T cell repertoires in COVID-19. TCRdb's copy holds only in-frame clones and misses some; the assay was immunoSEQ multiplex PCR. The top ten clones hold under 5.5% of a sample with 90,000 to 120,000 clones, 89% of them seen once. Input material: peripheral blood. These receptors came from a man in his forties with active or convalescent COVID-19.

The chain uses TRBV19 and TRBJ2-7, with a tentative D call TRBD1 (6 bases). The CDR3 contains 15 residues. Germline CDR1 LNHDA, CDR2 SQIVND (reference sequence). The ends were cut back, 3 bases at V and 6 bases at J, with 18 bases in the middle. CDR3 loop: CASSIQGRSASEQYF. Written as DNA, the CDR3 is TGTGCCAGTAGTATTCAGGGGCGCAGCGCAAGCGAGCAGTACTTC.

The chain couples TRBV13 to TRBJ2-2; D is ambiguous. V lost 5 bases to trimming and J lost 3 bases, with 10 bases between them. Looked up from germline, CDR1 is PRHDT and CDR2 is FYEKMQ (reference sequence). The CDR3 runs to 14 residues. CDR3 bases: TGTGCCAGCAGCCTCGGGTCCTACACCGGGGAGCTGTTTTTT. Translation: CASSLGSYTGELFF.

The rearrangement links TRBV7-9 to TRBJ2-7; TRBD1 matches 7 bases. CDR1 SEHNR and CDR2 FQNEAQ come from the germline V gene (reference sequence). V trimming: 5 bases; J trimming: 0 bases; junction bases outside the gene matches: 10. The CDR3 extends over 16 amino acids. This CDR3 is CASSRIRDSDSYEQYF. The CDR3 nucleotides read TGTGCCAGCAGCAGAATACGGGACAGCGACTCCTACGAGCAGTACTTC.

The chain carries TRBV9 and TRBJ2-7; TRBD1 aligns across 7 bases. There are 15 residues in the CDR3. The germline gives CDR1 SGDLS, CDR2 YYNGEE. With 4 bases clipped from V and 6 bases from J, the junction kept 13 bases outside the gene matches. Written as DNA, the CDR3 is TGTGCCAGCAGCACCTCCGACAGGGTACTGGGCGAGCAGTACTTC. It translates to CASSTSDRVLGEQYF.

V usage is TRBV19 and J usage is TRBJ2-1; weak D call: TRBD2 (6 bases). V shed 4 bases and J shed 3 bases, with 25 bases lying between them. The germline gives CDR1 LNHDA, CDR2 SQIVND (reference sequence). The CDR3 covers 19 residues. The CDR3 DNA follows: TGTGCCAGTAGTAGTACTGGAGGAGGGTCTAGCCCTGACTACAATGAGCAGTTCTTC. This translates into CASSSTGGGSSPDYNEQFF.

The chain employs TRBV27 and TRBJ1-4, with D possibly matching TRBD1 (5 bases). V lost 7 bases and J lost 3, with 12 bases in between. Germline CDR1 is MNHEY and CDR2 is SMNVEV (reference sequence). This CDR3 spans 14 amino acids. The CDR3 nucleotides read TGTGCCAGCAAAGCGGGGGAGGCTAATGAAAAACTGTTTTTT. It is translated as CASKAGEANEKLFF.

V gene TRBV4-1 combines with J gene TRBJ1-5; no reliable D call. The V end was cut by 0 bases, the J end by 3 bases, with 9 bases between. Germline V gene lookup returns CDR1 MGHRA and CDR2 YSYEKL. CDR3 length: 15 amino acids. The CDR3 loop is CASSQDHGLNQPQHF. The CDR3 bases are TGCGCCAGCAGCCAAGATCATGGGCTCAATCAGCCCCAGCATTTT.